The 28 T cell receptor beta chains below all came from one sample that was sequenced in a study of blood T cell repertoires in COVID-19. The table came from immunoSEQ multiplex PCR; TCRdb's copy has only in-frame clones and leaves some out. The sample holds 70,000 or so clones; approximately 80% are singletons and the top ten take over 2%. Material: peripheral blood. These receptors all come from a man older than 75 with active or convalescent COVID-19.

V is TRBV6-2 or TRBV6-3 and J is TRBJ1-5, with D uncertain. CDR1 is MNHEY, CDR2 SVGEGT, per germline. This CDR3 spans 13 amino acids. V lost 4 bases and J 7 bases, leaving 11 bases between the germline ends. The CDR3: CASSFVPRQPQHF. In DNA form, the CDR3 reads TGTGCCAGCAGTTTCGTCCCACGGCAGCCCCAGCATTTT.

This clone has just a few counts. The V call is TRBV6-1, the J call TRBJ2-3; 12 positions match TRBD2. The V gene end was trimmed by 2 bases and the J gene end by 6 bases; junction bases not matched to a gene: 6. There are 16 residues in the CDR3. Germline V gene lookup returns CDR1 MNHNS and CDR2 SASEGT. The CDR3 reads CASSEQLAGGGDTQYF. In DNA form, the CDR3 reads TGTGCCAGCAGTGAACAACTAGCGGGGGGAGGGGATACGCAGTATTTT.

The CDR3 spells CASSPRRGEQYF. The CDR3 DNA reads as TGTGCCAGCTCACCACGTCGGGGCGAGCAGTACTTC. The rearrangement joins TRBV18 to TRBJ2-7; a weak D match, TRBD2 (5 bases). Germline V gene lookup returns CDR1 KGHSH and CDR2 LQKENI. The V end was cut by 1 base, the J end by 6 bases, with 7 bases between. The CDR3 spans 12 residues.

This chain links TRBV5-4 with TRBJ2-7; D might be TRBD1 (5 bases). With 4 bases removed from V and 2 bases from J, the gap between germline ends came to 10 bases. Germline V gene sequence: CDR1 SGHNT, CDR2 YYREEE (reference sequence). The CDR3 is 13 residues long. CDR3 sequence (DNA): TGTGCCAGCAGCATACTGGGGCCCTACGAGCAGTACTTC. This translates into CASSILGPYEQYF.

This clone has only a few counts. The chain uses TRBV10-2 and TRBJ1-5; weak D call: TRBD1 (6 bases). The CDR3 runs 14 residues. Trimming stripped 3 bases from V and 2 bases from J, with 8 bases between. The germline V gene encodes CDR1 WSHSY and CDR2 SAAADI. Here the CDR3 DNA reads TGCGCCAGCAGTGAACAGGGAGGCAATCAGCCCCAGCATTTT. Protein: CASSEQGGNQPQHF.

The chain employs TRBV5-4 and TRBJ2-7; 9 nucleotides line up with TRBD1. The CDR3 has 15 residues. Germline V gives CDR1 SGHNT, CDR2 YYREEE (reference sequence). Unmatched junction bases numbered 7, after V lost 4 bases and J lost 2 bases. The CDR3 spells CASSAERQGAYEQYF. The CDR3 DNA is TGTGCCAGCAGCGCCGAACGACAGGGGGCCTACGAGCAGTACTTC.

V is TRBV11-2 and J is TRBJ2-1, with 9 bases that match TRBD2. Unmatched junction bases numbered 10, after V lost 0 bases and J lost 4 bases. The CDR3 extends over 18 amino acids. Germline CDR1 reads SGHAT; CDR2 reads FQNNGV. This CDR3 reads CASSLDALGAGGYNEQFF. As DNA, the CDR3 is TGTGCCAGCAGCTTAGATGCGCTCGGAGCGGGGGGTTACAATGAGCAGTTCTTC.

This clone has just a few counts. V is TRBV7-9 and J is TRBJ1-2, with 7 bases lining up with TRBD1. Germline V gene sequence: CDR1 SEHNR, CDR2 FQNEAQ (reference sequence). This CDR3 comprises 15 residues. The V gene end was trimmed by 4 bases and the J gene end by 3 bases; junction bases not matched to a gene: 8. The CDR3 DNA reads TGTGCCAGCAGCTCGAGACAGGGAGGTCACTATGGCTACACCTTC. This sequence encodes CASSSRQGGHYGYTF.

The chain joins TRBV3-1 (or the pseudogene TRBV3-2) to TRBJ1-2; no clear D gene. The V end was cut by 3 bases, the J end by 7 bases, with 9 bases between. The CDR3 loop spans 12 amino acids. Germline CDR1 is LGHDT and CDR2 is YNNKEL (reference sequence). CDR3 sequence: CASSQTHSGYTF. The CDR3 nucleotides read TGTGCCAGCAGCCAGACACATTCTGGCTACACCTTC.

This clone was detected once. The chain employs TRBV4-2 and TRBJ2-1; 12 bases are a match to TRBD2. CDR3 length: 15 residues. CDR1 and CDR2 (germline): LGHNA, YNFKEQ. Losses at the gene ends were 5 bases for V and 5 bases for J; bases not matched to a gene: 4. The CDR3 DNA reads TGTGCCAGCAGCACGCTAGCGGGAGGGAACAATGAGCAGTTCTTC. Encoded protein: CASSTLAGGNNEQFF.

CDR3 DNA sequence: TGTGCCGGAAGAGGCGGCACCGTACGGGTGCAGTACTTC. Protein product: CAGRGGTVRVQYF. The J gene is TRBJ2-7, the V gene TRBV21-1; the D call of TRBD2 is as the table states it, not checked on the DNA. TRBV21-1 is a documented pseudogene. This CDR3 region has 13 residues.

This clone was recorded only once. The chain couples TRBV30 to TRBJ2-7; possibly TRBD2 for D (6 bases). Germline-derived CDR1 and CDR2 are GTSNPN and SVGIG (reference sequence). The CDR3 totals 14 residues. V gave up 2 bases and J gave up 6 bases, with 17 bases separating them. Written as DNA, the CDR3 is TGTGCCTGGAGTAAAACTCGTTCGGGGGTCGAGCAGTACTTC. It specifies CAWSKTRSGVEQYF.

The V gene is TRBV6-6, the J gene TRBJ2-3; 11 nucleotides agree with TRBD2. This CDR3 region has 15 residues. V was pared by 6 bases and J by 0 bases, with 2 bases of the junction left unmatched. Germline assignment: CDR1 MNHNY and CDR2 SVGAGI (reference sequence). In nucleotides, the CDR3 is TGTGCCAGCAGCATAGCGGGAGGGAGCACAGATACGCAGTATTTT. The encoded protein is CASSIAGGSTDTQYF.

This chain uses TRBV6-5 with TRBJ1-4; D gene unclear. The CDR3 sequence is 13 residues long. Looked up from germline, CDR1 is MNHEY and CDR2 is SVGAGI. Trimming pared 0 bases from V and 7 bases from J, leaving 6 bases between. The CDR3, as DNA: TGTGCCAGCAGTTACTCGAGGATTGAAAAACTGTTTTTT. Amino acid sequence: CASSYSRIEKLFF.

This clone was found once. The CDR3 region has the DNA TGTGCCAGCAGCGCTCAGGGGTGGGGGACCCGAGTGAATGAGCAGTTCTTC. Protein: CASSAQGWGTRVNEQFF. The chain joins TRBV7-9 to TRBJ2-1; D is possibly TRBD1 (6 bases). The V end was cut by 5 bases, the J end by 7 bases, with 24 bases between. The CDR3 contains 17 residues. Looked up from germline, CDR1 is SEHNR and CDR2 is FQNEAQ (reference sequence). Filled out from reference TRBV7-9 and TRBJ2-1, the complete variable domain reads DTGVSQNPRHKITKRGQNVTFRCDPISEHNRLYWYRQTLGQGPEFLTYFQNEAQLEKSRLLSDRFSAERPKGSFSTLEIQRTEQGDSAMYLCASSAQGWGTRVNEQFFGPGTRLTVL.

The chain joins TRBV18 to TRBJ2-7, with TRBD2 matching 7 bases. CDR3 length: 14 residues. Germline CDR1 is KGHSH and CDR2 is LQKENI. V gave up 2 bases and J gave up 5 bases; unmatched junction bases: 6. The CDR3 reads CASSPVGGRDEQYF. In nucleotides, the CDR3 is TGTGCCAGCTCACCAGTTGGCGGGAGAGACGAGCAGTACTTC.

V gene TRBV3-1 (or the pseudogene TRBV3-2) combines with J gene TRBJ2-3; TRBD1 agrees at 7 bases. Germline CDR1 LGHDT, CDR2 YNNKEL (reference sequence). This CDR3 has 14 amino acids. V lost 2 bases, J lost 5 bases, and 4 bases stayed unmatched. CDR3 amino acids: CASSQRGGLDTQYF. The CDR3 DNA sequence: TGTGCCAGCAGCCAAAGAGGGGGCCTAGATACGCAGTATTTT.

The V gene is TRBV6-5, the J gene TRBJ2-5; maybe TRBD2 (5 bases). The ends were cut back, 0 bases at V and 5 bases at J, with 13 bases in the middle. The germline V gene encodes CDR1 MNHEY and CDR2 SVGAGI. The CDR3 is made up of 15 amino acids. The CDR3 is CASSYSIGRVETQYF. The CDR3 nucleotides are TGTGCCAGCAGTTACTCGATTGGGCGGGTCGAGACCCAGTACTTC.

V gene TRBV20-1 combines with J gene TRBJ2-7; D unclear. Trimming removed 2 bases from V and 6 bases from J, with 8 bases in between. Germline V CDR1 and CDR2: DFQATT, SNEGSKA (reference sequence). This CDR3 is 11 amino acids long. CDR3 nucleotide sequence: TGCAGTGCTAGACTCTACTCCGAGCAGTACTTC. Protein: CSARLYSEQYF.

This chain uses TRBV7-8 with TRBJ2-5, with 10 bases matching TRBD2. There are 13 residues in the CDR3. J gave up 4 bases and V 4 bases, and 0 bases lay outside the gene matches. Germline assignment: CDR1 SGHVS and CDR2 FQNEAQ. CDR3 residues: CASSSSGGETQYF. The CDR3 nucleotides are TGTGCCAGCAGCTCTAGCGGGGGAGAGACCCAGTACTTC.

The chain recombines TRBV6-1 with TRBJ2-3; 11 bases map to TRBD2. This CDR3 has 15 amino acids. Germline loops: CDR1 MNHNS, CDR2 SASEGT. After removal of 2 bases from V and 6 bases from J, the junction contained 4 bases not matched to a gene. CDR3 sequence: CASSERSGGVDTQYF. CDR3 DNA sequence: TGTGCCAGCAGTGAACGTAGCGGGGGGGTGGATACGCAGTATTTT.

The chain is built from TRBV6-2 or TRBV6-3 and TRBJ1-2; D gene unclear. Germline CDR1 is MNHEY and CDR2 is SVGEGT. Deletions cut 6 bases from V and 4 bases from J, with 15 bases between. The CDR3 sequence is 14 residues long. CDR3 amino acids: CASSPGLLTYGYTF. CDR3 nucleotides: TGTGCCAGCAGCCCCGGACTGTTAACCTATGGCTACACCTTC.

The CDR3 nucleotides read TGTGCCAGCAGCCGCAGGGGACAGGACCTTGAAAAACTGTTTTTT. Translating gives CASSRRGQDLEKLFF. The V call is TRBV3-1 (or the pseudogene TRBV3-2), the J call TRBJ1-4; 8 nucleotides agree with TRBD1. Germline V lookup: CDR1 LGHDT, CDR2 YNNKEL (reference sequence). The CDR3 runs 15 residues. After removal of 4 bases from V and 7 bases from J, the junction contained 8 bases not matched to a gene.

The V call is TRBV6-6, the J call TRBJ2-6; D gene ambiguous. Deletions cut 4 bases from V and 0 bases from J, with 7 bases between. This CDR3 has 15 amino acids. Per germline, CDR1 MNHNY and CDR2 SVGAGI (reference sequence). The chain's CDR3 is CASSSDNSGANVLTF. The CDR3 coding sequence is TGTGCCAGCAGTTCCGACAACTCTGGGGCCAACGTCCTGACTTTC.

The V gene is TRBV19, the J gene TRBJ2-1; 7 bases are a match to TRBD1. The CDR3 runs 16 residues. Per germline, CDR1 LNHDA and CDR2 SQIVND (reference sequence). Unmatched junction bases numbered 8, after V lost 5 bases and J lost 1 base. CDR3 bases: TGTGCCAGTAGTCCAGACAGGGCCCTTTCCTACAATGAGCAGTTCTTC. This sequence encodes CASSPDRALSYNEQFF.

This chain connects TRBV13 to TRBJ1-2, with TRBD1 identical over 9 bases. The CDR3 loop spans 13 amino acids. Trimming took 4 bases from V and 7 from J; bases not matched to a gene: 4. Germline loops: CDR1 PRHDT, CDR2 FYEKMQ (reference sequence). The CDR3 DNA sequence: TGTGCCAGCAGCTGGGACAGGGATGGTGGCTACACCTTC. The encoded protein is CASSWDRDGGYTF.

The chain recombines TRBV10-3 with TRBJ1-5, with D possibly being TRBD1 (5 bases). The V end lost 6 bases, the J end lost 6 bases, and 9 bases lay between the germline ends. The length of the CDR3 is 12 residues. CDR1 is ENHRY, CDR2 SYGVKD, per germline. This CDR3 is CAISGGGQPQHF. As DNA, the CDR3 is TGTGCCATCAGCGGGGGGGGTCAGCCCCAGCATTTT.

The chain combines TRBV25-1 with TRBJ1-5; D is unclear. This CDR3 has 14 residues. CDR1 is MGHDK and CDR2 is SYGVNS in the germline V gene. The germline V and J ends were trimmed by 4 bases and 6 bases, with 13 bases remaining between them. Written as DNA, the CDR3 is TGTGCCAGCAGTGGAGGGCGCGACGGTCAGCCCCAGCATTTT. Translated: CASSGGRDGQPQHF.